These T cell receptor beta chains were read from a single sample in a study of graft-versus-host responses after intestinal transplantation. These receptors have no known antigen. The method was immunoSEQ multiplex PCR; TCRdb's version includes in-frame clones alone and lacks a portion of them. Among more than 95,000 clones listed, approximately 93% were seen once. The starting material was unstimulated CD8+ T cells sorted from spleen or lymph node cells, obtained before intestinal transplant. Every receptor here comes from a human donor who received an intestinal transplant. The CDR3 runs from the conserved cysteine through the conserved F or W. A D gene is named only where the DNA matches it firmly. Not all rows give a size; the values are once, few, many and, for expanded clones, a class.

cdr3_length j_call d_call v_call clone_size cdr3_nt cdr3_aa
14 TRBJ2-5 . TRBV25-1 . TGTGCCAGCAGTGAAATCGCTAGTGGCGAGACCCAGTACTTC CASSEIASGETQYF
15 TRBJ2-1 TRBD1 TRBV9 . TGTGCCAGCAGCGTAGACAGGGGGACCTACAATGAGCAGTTCTTC CASSVDRGTYNEQFF
16 TRBJ2-2 . TRBV18 . TGTGCCAGCTCACCAGCTCGAACGGAGGGTACCGGGGAGCTGTTTTTT CASSPARTEGTGELFF
14 TRBJ1-2 TRBD1 TRBV5-6 . TGTGCCAGCAGCTTCAAGGGACAGCCCTATGGCTACACCTTC CASSFKGQPYGYTF
14 TRBJ1-2 . TRBV14 . TGTGCCAGCAGCCAAGAGGCAGGGGATTATGGCTACACCTTC CASSQEAGDYGYTF
16 TRBJ2-5 . TRBV19 . TGTGCCAGTAGTATAGGATACCGGGCCCTCGGAGAGACCCAGTACTTC CASSIGYRALGETQYF
11 TRBJ1-4 . TRBV29-1 . TGCAGCGCAACAACTAATGAAAAACTGTTTTTT CSATTNEKLFF
16 TRBJ2-7 TRBD1 TRBV7-6 . TGTGCCAGCAGCTTATTGGGGGACAGGGGGTGGTACGAGCAGTACTTC CASSLLGDRGWYEQYF
16 TRBJ2-3 . TRBV5-6 . TGTGCCAGCAGCTTGAGTAACCCCCAGGGGACAGATACGCAGTATTTT CASSLSNPQGTDTQYF
18 TRBJ2-2 . TRBV7-6 . TGTGCCAGCAGCCAAACAAAAAACAGGGATTGGAACACCGGGGAGCTGTTTTTT CASSQTKNRDWNTGELFF
15 TRBJ1-5 . TRBV27 . TGTGCCAGCAGTTTTATAGGGGACCGGGATCAGCCCCAGCATTTT CASSFIGDRDQPQHF
15 TRBJ1-1 . TRBV21-1 . TGTGCCAGCATAGAAACGGTCAGGGAGGACACTGAAGCTTTCTTT CASIETVREDTEAFF
16 TRBJ2-3 TRBD2 TRBV7-2 once TGTGCCAGCAGCTCCGCTGCCGCGGGGGGCATATATACGCAGTATTTT CASSSAAAGGIYTQYF
13 TRBJ2-7 . TRBV4-1 . TGCGCCAGCAGCCAAGTCCAGGGTGACGAGCAGTACTTC CASSQVQGDEQYF
12 TRBJ2-3 . TRBV10-3 . TGTGCCATCAGTGAGTCGGAGGATACGCAGTATTTT CAISESEDTQYF
12 TRBJ1-2 . TRBV30 . TGTGCCTCCACGGGTGGCTTGAATGGCTACACCTTC CASTGGLNGYTF
16 TRBJ2-7 . TRBV2 . TGTGCCAGCAGTGAAGGATTTTGGGCCCCGGACTACGAGCAGTACTTC CASSEGFWAPDYEQYF
14 TRBJ2-1 TRBD2 TRBV6-1 . TGTGCCAGCAGATTAGCGGGGGCCAACAATGAGCAGTTCTTC CASRLAGANNEQFF
13 TRBJ1-5 . TRBV4-1 . TGCGCCAGCAGCGATACCAATTCGGGGGCCCAGCATTTT CASSDTNSGAQHF
13 TRBJ1-1 . TRBV19 few TGTGCCAGTAGCTCGGCTACGAACACTGAAGCTTTCTTT CASSSATNTEAFF
14 TRBJ1-1 . TRBV11-3 . TGTGCCAGCGATTCGGGGAGAGGGGACACTGAAGCTTTCTTT CASDSGRGDTEAFF
13 TRBJ1-1 . TRBV6-5 . TGTGCCAGCAGGTGGGGAACGAACACTGAAGCTTTCTTT CASRWGTNTEAFF
16 TRBJ1-3 . TRBV6-1 . TGTGCCAGCAGTGAATGGCCCGGCGCCTCTGGAAACACCATATATTTT CASSEWPGASGNTIYF
14 TRBJ1-4 . TRBV2 . TGTGCCAGCACGGTTGAAGCAACTAATGAAAAACTGTTTTTT CASTVEATNEKLFF
16 TRBJ2-7 TRBD1 TRBV7-8 . TGTGCCAGCAGCTTAGGAACAGGGACAGGGGTGTACGAGCAGTACTTC CASSLGTGTGVYEQYF
15 TRBJ2-7 . TRBV11-3 . TGTGCCACCTCCTCCCGGGATCTAGGATTCTACGAGCAGTACTTC CATSSRDLGFYEQYF
14 TRBJ2-1 TRBD2 TRBV5-6 . TGTGCCAGCAGCTGGGGGGGGACGACGGATGAGCAGTTCTTC CASSWGGTTDEQFF
13 TRBJ2-7 . TRBV7-6 . TGTGCCAGCAGCCCAGGGTTCGACTACGAGCAGTACTTC CASSPGFDYEQYF
14 TRBJ2-7 . TRBV7-8 . TGTGCCAGCAGCTTCGCAGTCAGCTCCTACGAGCAGTACTTC CASSFAVSSYEQYF
15 TRBJ2-6 . TRBV7-9 . TGTGCCAGCAGCCCGGGCCCCTCTGGGGCCAACGTCCTGACTTTC CASSPGPSGANVLTF
16 TRBJ1-1 . TRBV27 . TGTGCCAGCAGTGCGAACGAGGGGGTTGAGAACACTGAAGCTTTCTTT CASSANEGVENTEAFF
13 TRBJ2-7 TRBD1 TRBV10-3 . TGTGCCATCAGTTGGGACAGGGGTCACGAGCAGTACTTC CAISWDRGHEQYF
19 TRBJ2-5 . TRBV5-4 . TGTGCCAGCAGCTTGCGCCGACAGGGTCCCTGGGTGGTGCGGGGGACCCAGTACTTC CASSLRRQGPWVVRGTQYF
15 TRBJ2-1 TRBD2 TRBV27 . TGTGCCAGCAGTTTAATGGCGGGGGGACCGAATGAGCAGTTCTTC CASSLMAGGPNEQFF
14 TRBJ1-3 TRBD1 TRBV6-5 . TGTGCCAGCAGGACCGGGACAGGGGCAAACACCATATATTTT CASRTGTGANTIYF